This TCR beta chain is drawn from a study of tumor and adjacent non-tumor tissue in lung cancer (dated by TCRdb to 2016 to 2019). Study-wide context: The cohort included about a dozen adenocarcinoma, a couple of squamous cell carcinoma and 1 small cell lung cancer patients. The 15 or so patients were aged roughly 30 to 85 years, included roughly ten men and 5 women, and had TNM stage I to III disease. Sequencing generated a total of 125,075,908 productive TCRbeta reads, averaging around 4.2 million reads per sample. Using bulk TCRbeta repertoires from approximately 15 lung cancer patients, the study set lung tumor tissue side by side with matched distant non-tumor lung tissue. TCRbeta CDR3 sequencing was performed on 30 to 35 paired specimens, with one tumor sample and one normal lung sample collected per patient. The study at large found these results: Because peripheral blood was not sequenced, blood TCRbeta repertoires in the lung cancer patients of the study were not examined. The methods do not name the sequencing platform or mention unique molecular identifiers. TCR diversity was significantly higher in younger patients, and greater tumor TCR diversity was associated with shorter overall survival and shorter disease-free survival. In normal lung, the top 100 clones accounted for a significantly larger cumulative share of the repertoire than in tumor tissue. Tumor tissue showed significantly greater TCR diversity (inverse Simpson) than normal lung tissue (roughly 430 vs 170, P = 0.0075, Mann-Whitney U test). With only about 14 patients in the cohort, the authors noted that larger samples and more detailed clinical data are needed.

There are many counts of this clonotype. The clone's antigen remains unknown. It has no much larger one-base neighbor in the sample; base qualities were not kept. Via the germline V gene (reference sequence), CDR1 is MNHNY and CDR2 SVGAGI. The CDR3, cysteine through phenylalanine, is 15 amino acids long. Only the CDR3 part of the read is kept: 45 bases, read in frame from the first base. V loses 6 bases, J loses 0 bases, and the germline ends lie 12 bases apart. The method behind the library was multiplex PCR. The sequencer listed for this sample is Illumina HiSeq 2500. TCRbeta libraries were built by three rounds of nested PCR using primers (Table S4), following protocols modified from ARM-PCR. Before sequencing, PCR products in the 200-500 bp range were cut out of the gel and cleaned up using the QIAquick gel extraction kit. The original methods were these. Trimmomatic was used to clean the reads, FLASH was used to merge the reads into complete CDR3 sequences, and MiTCR was used to assign the reads to V(D)J germline segments. VDJtools was used to compute clonal diversity as the inverse Simpson's index. A read counted as productive if the sequence was in-frame and lacked a premature stop codon. The public sequencing data were trimmed at Q25 with fastp and processed into clonotypes with MiXCR by TCRdb, which kept only in-frame beta chains. Duplicate CDR3 protein sequences are folded into a single record with the most common DNA and genes. What appears here as the V and J calls and clone size reflects TCRdb's work, not the paper's. The sample table contains some 99,000 distinct CDR3 sequences; only one count was recorded for roughly 75% of them. The ten largest account for about 40% of the sample.

RNA was isolated from bulk unsorted tissue, and RNA quality was assessed with a NanoDrop ND-1000 and an Agilent 2100. The donors were newly diagnosed lung cancer patients admitted for thoracic surgery in China from August to November 2014 who had not received prior chemotherapy. Patients with previous radiotherapy or chemotherapy, or with another concurrent cancer, were excluded from the study. Pieces of surgical tissue measuring about 1-2.1 cm3 were kept in RNAlater solution and stored at -80 degrees C until use. This chain is built from TRBV6-6 and TRBJ1-3; the D gene is not confidently resolved. The sequence was collected from a woman between 55 and 75 years old with non-small cell lung cancer. The specimen sequenced was lung tumor tissue. For the CDR3, the sequence is CASRPDSTSGNTIYF. The DNA sequence is TGTGCCAGCAGACCTGATTCGACCTCTGGAAACACCATATATTTT.